This T cell receptor beta chain stems from a study of cytomegalovirus exposure and HLA in healthy donors. Study-wide points: Among TCR sequences, most were rare, though some public TCRs appeared in many donors. A few chains linked to CMV were shown in vitro to be specific for CMV antigens.

The CDR3 contains 14 residues. Germline CDR1 SNHLY, CDR2 FYNNEI. V lost 5 bases and J 2 bases, leaving 7 bases between the germline ends. Turning to this clone: Its antigen is still unknown.

The data were produced by immunoSEQ multiplex PCR, yet TCRdb's version contains in-frame clones alone and is incomplete. The data contain fewer than 300,000 clones, 70% to 90% of them singletons. Sample: PBMCs. This clonotype was sampled from a woman under 30 in good health and CMV-seronegative. The J gene is TRBJ2-6, the V gene TRBV2; no firm D call. In nucleotides, the CDR3 is TGTGCCAGCAGTTACTCGCCTGGGGCCAACGTCCTGACTTTC. It codes for CASSYSPGANVLTF. The whole variable domain, filled in from reference TRBV2 and TRBJ2-6, reads EPEVTQTPSHQVTQMGQEVILRCVPISNHLYFYWYRQILGQKVEFLVSFYNNEISEKSEIFDDQFSVERPDGSNFTLKIRSTKLEDSAMYFCASSYSPGANVLTFGAGSRLTVL.